These 32 T cell receptor beta chains share one sample of origin, sequenced in a study of metastatic and nonmetastatic thyroid tumors (dated by TCRdb to 2018 to 2021). Before undergoing thyroid surgery, none of the patients had been given any kind of treatment. Library prep was done by PCR. The data were produced on an Illumina HiSeq 4000. Starting from the raw public reads, TCRdb applied fastp trimming at Q25, assembled clones with MiXCR and retained in-frame beta chains. This sample has thousands of clones in its table, and roughly a fifth of those were observed once. Roughly 24% of the sample is in the top ten clones. What was sequenced was adjacent normal tissue. Receptor source: a male donor with papillary thyroid cancer or a benign thyroid nodule (not recorded which). Some clones in this sample may be carry-over from other donors' samples.

The V and J genes are TRBV6-2 or TRBV6-3 and TRBJ2-7, with 12 bases matching TRBD2. The CDR3 runs 14 residues. V was pared by 8 bases and J by 6 bases, with 8 bases of the junction left unmatched. The germline CDR1 and CDR2 sequences are MNHEY and SVGEGT. The chain's CDR3 is CASRSSGRAGEQYF. In DNA, the CDR3 is TGTGCCAGCCGTTCTAGCGGGAGGGCCGGCGAGCAGTACTTC.

Many counts were recorded for this clone. It may be a read error: a sequence one base away is much more abundant. At the DNA level, this CDR3 is encoded by other sequences in the same sample as well. The CDR3: CACGTEYGYTF. In nucleotides, the CDR3 is TGCGCCTGCGGGACAGAGTATGGCTACACCTTC. V usage is TRBV30 and J usage is TRBJ1-2; 7 nucleotides agree with TRBD1. The germline gives CDR1 GTSNPN, CDR2 SVGIG (reference sequence). The CDR3 covers 11 residues.

The V gene is TRBV20-1, the J gene TRBJ2-7, with a weak D call TRBD1 (6 bases). V lost 6 bases to trimming and J lost 3 bases, with 18 bases between them. The CDR3 extends over 14 amino acids. Germline CDR1 DFQATT, CDR2 SNEGSKA (reference sequence). Here the CDR3 DNA reads TGCAGTGCGCCGGTACAGGGCAGTAGCTACGAGCAGTACTTC. It encodes CSAPVQGSSYEQYF.

V gene TRBV7-9 combines with J gene TRBJ1-1; 7 bases line up with TRBD1. The V gene's germline CDR1 is SEHNR and CDR2 FQNEAQ (reference sequence). V dropped 5 bases and J dropped 5; count of bases not matched to a gene: 11. There are 15 residues in the CDR3. The CDR3: CASSPRGGGATEAFF. CDR3 DNA: TGTGCCAGCAGCCCGAGGGGAGGGGGCGCAACTGAAGCTTTCTTT.

This clone was recorded a few times. The chain employs TRBV24-1 and TRBJ2-2; D unclear. Germline assignment: CDR1 KGHDR and CDR2 SFDVKD. Trimming cost V 4 bases and J 4 bases, with 12 bases left between them. The CDR3 is made up of 15 amino acids. CDR3 nucleotide sequence: TGTGCCACCAGTGAACCTGACCGACCCACCGGGGAGCTGTTTTTT. This codes for CATSEPDRPTGELFF.

The CDR3 bases are TGTGCCAGCACCGCCCCGGGACTAGAGGGGAATGAGCAGTTCTTC. Its protein product is CASTAPGLEGNEQFF. This chain joins TRBV6-1 and TRBJ2-1; 8 nucleotides line up with TRBD2. The CDR3 is made up of 15 amino acids. Trimming at V came to 7 bases and at J to 7 bases, leaving 12 bases not matched to a gene. CDR1 is MNHNS, CDR2 SASEGT, per germline.

This sequence joins TRBV27 and TRBJ2-1, with 8 bases identical to TRBD2. The germline V gene encodes CDR1 MNHEY and CDR2 SMNVEV (reference sequence). The V gene end was trimmed by 3 bases and the J gene end by 6 bases; junction bases not matched to a gene: 1. CDR3 size: 13 residues. The CDR3 reads CASSFGGGNEQFF. CDR3 nucleotide sequence: TGTGCCAGCAGTTTCGGGGGGGGCAATGAGCAGTTCTTC.

This clone is classed as large. J is TRBJ2-5 and V is TRBV11-2, with a weak D call TRBD1 (5 bases). Trimming pared 1 base from V and 2 bases from J, leaving 20 bases between. CDR1 is SGHAT, CDR2 FQNNGV, per germline. This CDR3 contains 18 residues. The CDR3 nucleotides read TGTGCCAGCAGCTTAGTTCTTCTGCAGGGCTCAATTCAAGAGACCCAGTACTTC. This codes for CASSLVLLQGSIQETQYF.

This clone has a handful of counts. The V call is TRBV6-5, the J call TRBJ1-1; TRBD1 matches at 11 bases. Germline CDR1 MNHEY, CDR2 SVGAGI. Losses at the gene ends were 0 bases for V and 4 bases for J; bases not matched to a gene: 7. The CDR3 loop spans 17 amino acids. The CDR3 bases are TGTGCCAGCAGTTACTCCCTCACCGGGACAGGGGGCACTGAAGCTTTCTTT. It translates to CASSYSLTGTGGTEAFF.

This rearrangement joins TRBV5-4 to TRBJ1-2; 7 positions agree with TRBD1. Germline values: CDR1 SGHNT, CDR2 YYREEE (reference sequence). The CDR3 loop spans 14 amino acids. The junction had 6 bases not matched to a gene; V was cut back by 0 bases and J by 7 bases. Here the CDR3 reads CASSLGDRAGGYTF. The CDR3 DNA reads as TGTGCCAGCAGCTTGGGTGACAGGGCAGGTGGCTACACCTTC.

This clone has at least ten counts. This clone may be a read error of a much larger clone one base away. For the CDR3, the DNA is TGCTCCGTACTGGGGCCCGGCTCCTACGAGCAGTACTTC. Protein sequence: CSVLGPGSYEQYF. V usage is TRBV29-1 and J usage is TRBJ2-7; possibly TRBD1 for D (5 bases). This CDR3 is built from 13 residues. The germline CDR1 and CDR2 sequences are SQVTM and ANQGSEA.

This clone showed up many times. This chain links TRBV18 with TRBJ1-1, with a possible D match to TRBD1 (6 bases). V was clipped by 3 bases and J by 1 base, with 6 bases between them. CDR1 is KGHSH and CDR2 is LQKENI in the germline V gene. CDR3 length equals 13 residues. The CDR3 DNA reads as TGTGCCAGCTCACCGACAGGGAACACTGAAGCTTTCTTT. This gives the protein CASSPTGNTEAFF.

The chain joins TRBV20-1 to TRBJ1-2; TRBD1 matches at 9 bases. CDR1 and CDR2 from the germline V gene are DFQATT and SNEGSKA (reference sequence). After removal of 4 bases from V and 7 bases from J, the junction contained 10 bases not matched to a gene. This CDR3 has 14 residues. The CDR3 DNA sequence: TGCAGTGCTAAAGCGCCCGACAGGGGGGGTGGCTACACCTTC. Amino acid sequence: CSAKAPDRGGGYTF.

This clone showed up just a few times. The chain links TRBV19 to TRBJ1-5, with 8 bases identical to TRBD1. Trimming removed 4 bases from V and 3 bases from J; junction bases left unmatched: 5. The CDR3 spans 15 residues. Germline values: CDR1 LNHDA, CDR2 SQIVND (reference sequence). The CDR3 protein is CASSSHRGDNQPQHF. The CDR3 nucleotides are TGTGCCAGTAGTAGCCACAGGGGGGACAATCAGCCCCAGCATTTT. The whole variable domain, filled in from reference TRBV19 and TRBJ1-5, reads DGGITQSPKYLFRKEGQNVTLSCEQNLNHDAMYWYRQDPGQGLRLIYYSQIVNDFQKGDIAEGYSVSREKKESFPLTVTSAQKNPTAFYLCASSSHRGDNQPQHFGDGTRLSIL.

This clone has just a few counts. Other nucleotide sequences from this sample produce the same CDR3. The gene calls are TRBV15 and TRBJ2-1; no reliable D call. The germline CDR1 and CDR2 sequences are LNHNV and YYDKDF (reference sequence). The CDR3 has 15 residues. Trimming removed 0 bases at V and 6 bases at J, with 12 bases between. CDR3 coding DNA: TGTGCCACCAGCAGAGATCGCGGCAGGCGCAATGAGCAGTTCTTC. Protein product: CATSRDRGRRNEQFF.

This clone was recorded a few times. The chain uses TRBV10-3 and TRBJ1-6; 7 bases match TRBD1. Germline CDR1 ENHRY, CDR2 SYGVKD. The V segment lost 3 bases and the J segment 3 bases; nucleotides outside the gene matches: 5. The CDR3 is 16 residues long. The CDR3 protein is CAISERDSSYNSPLHF. In DNA, the CDR3 is TGTGCCATCAGTGAACGGGACAGCAGCTATAATTCACCCCTCCACTTT.

This clone was counted only a few times. The chain links TRBV2 to TRBJ2-5; D uncertain. There are 13 residues in the CDR3. Trimming pared 6 bases from V and 1 base from J, leaving 9 bases between. CDR1 SNHLY and CDR2 FYNNEI come from the germline V gene. The CDR3 is CASRKTSQETQYF. As DNA, the CDR3 is TGTGCCAGCAGAAAGACAAGCCAAGAGACCCAGTACTTC.

By share, this clone ranks as medium-sized. The V and J genes are TRBV15 and TRBJ2-5; no definite D call. The CDR3 has 12 amino acids. Trimming shortened V by 0 bases and J by 1 base, and 0 bases separated the two germline ends. Germline-derived CDR1 and CDR2 are LNHNV and YYDKDF (reference sequence). CDR3 sequence reads: CATSRDQETQYF. The CDR3 DNA sequence: TGTGCCACCAGCAGAGACCAAGAGACCCAGTACTTC.

The J gene is TRBJ1-2, the V gene TRBV27, with D unresolved. The V end lost 3 bases, the J end lost 4 bases, and 12 bases lay between the germline ends. This CDR3 contains 14 residues. From germline, CDR1 is MNHEY and CDR2 SMNVEV (reference sequence). CDR3 in DNA: TGTGCCAGCAGTTTCACCGTTAACTCCTATGGCTACACCTTC. Translation: CASSFTVNSYGYTF.

The chain carries TRBV27 and TRBJ2-4, with 7 nucleotides matching TRBD1. Germline lookup yields CDR1 MNHEY and CDR2 SMNVEV (reference sequence). The CDR3 extends over 14 amino acids. V shed 8 bases and J 7 bases; nucleotides not matched to a gene: 11. The CDR3 here is CASAGTDSGNIQYF. The CDR3 region has the DNA TGTGCCAGCGCAGGGACAGACTCTGGGAACATTCAGTACTTC.

This chain links TRBV2 with TRBJ1-3; 8 bases are a match to TRBD1. J gave up 5 bases and V 6 bases, and 9 bases lay outside the gene matches. The CDR3 loop spans 15 amino acids. Germline V lookup: CDR1 SNHLY, CDR2 FYNNEI. This chain's CDR3 is CASSPGTGYRNTIYF. The CDR3 region has the DNA TGTGCCAGCAGCCCAGGGACAGGCTATAGAAACACCATATATTTT.

This clone is judged large. The chain is built from TRBV6-1 and TRBJ1-1; D remains unclear. CDR3 size: 16 residues. Germline V lookup: CDR1 MNHNS, CDR2 SASEGT. Trimming left V 5 bases short and J 1 base short, with 17 bases between. The CDR3 reads CASSPTVQRSNTEAFF. The CDR3 DNA sequence: TGTGCCAGCAGTCCCACCGTACAGAGATCGAACACTGAAGCTTTCTTT.

By frequency in the sample, this clone is medium-sized. V is TRBV7-2 and J is TRBJ1-1, with D maybe TRBD1 (6 bases). Germline V gene data show CDR1 as SGHTA and CDR2 as FQGNSA. The CDR3 has 14 amino acids. The V gene lost 5 bases and the J gene lost 6 bases, with 16 bases spanning the gap. CDR3 DNA: TGTGCCAGCAGCCCCTACTCAGGGGATCCTGAAGCTTTCTTT. Encoded protein: CASSPYSGDPEAFF. Based on the CDR3 plus reference TRBV7-2 and TRBJ1-1, the full variable domain is GAGVSQSPSNKVTEKGKDVELRCDPISGHTALYWYRQSLGQGLEFLIYFQGNSAPDKSGLPSDRFSAERTGGSVSTLTIQRTQQEDSAVYLCASSPYSGDPEAFFGQGTRLTVV.

The chain joins TRBV28 to TRBJ2-4; D is perhaps TRBD1 (6 bases). V was trimmed by 2 bases and J by 7 bases, leaving 9 bases between them. Germline loops: CDR1 MDHEN, CDR2 SYDVKM. The CDR3 is made up of 13 amino acids. DNA of the CDR3: TGTGCCAGCAGTTTAACAGGGACCAACATTCAGTACTTC. Translated: CASSLTGTNIQYF.

The chain combines TRBV7-8 with TRBJ2-3; a weak D match, TRBD2 (6 bases). This CDR3 spans 15 amino acids. Per the germline V gene, CDR1 is SGHVS and CDR2 is FQNEAQ. V lost 5 bases to trimming and J lost 0 bases, with 12 bases between them. The CDR3 sequence is CASSQLAGSTDTQYF. As DNA, the CDR3 is TGTGCCAGCAGCCAATTGGCGGGGAGCACAGATACGCAGTATTTT.

This clone has only a few counts. The chain combines TRBV19 with TRBJ1-2; D remains ambiguous. The CDR3 runs 13 residues. Germline-derived CDR1 and CDR2 are LNHDA and SQIVND (reference sequence). With 6 bases removed from V and 8 bases from J, the gap between germline ends came to 16 bases. The CDR3 nucleotides read TGTGCCAGTAGGGAGAACTCGGCCGGCGGCTACACCTTC. It is translated as CASRENSAGGYTF. Full variable domain (outside the CDR3, taken from reference TRBV19 and TRBJ1-2): DGGITQSPKYLFRKEGQNVTLSCEQNLNHDAMYWYRQDPGQGLRLIYYSQIVNDFQKGDIAEGYSVSREKKESFPLTVTSAQKNPTAFYLCASRENSAGGYTFGSGTRLTVV.

By share, this clone ranks as medium-sized. CDR3 protein: CSATETGTPPYEQYF. The CDR3, as DNA: TGCAGTGCCACCGAAACCGGGACTCCTCCCTACGAGCAGTACTTC. This sequence joins TRBV20-1 and TRBJ2-7, with D possibly being TRBD2 (6 bases). Germline-derived CDR1 and CDR2 are DFQATT and SNEGSKA (reference sequence). V dropped 6 bases and J dropped 2 bases, with 20 bases sitting between them. The CDR3 has 15 residues.

By frequency in the sample, this clone is medium-sized. This chain links TRBV20-1 with TRBJ1-1; D ambiguous. Germline V gene sequence: CDR1 DFQATT, CDR2 SNEGSKA (reference sequence). There are 15 residues in the CDR3. V dropped 2 bases and J dropped 2 bases, with 15 bases sitting between them. Here the CDR3 DNA reads TGCAGTGCTAGACACGGCAAACAGATAAACACTGAAGCTTTCTTT. This sequence encodes CSARHGKQINTEAFF.

This chain links TRBV20-1 with TRBJ2-1, with 7 bases fitting TRBD2. CDR3 size: 13 residues. V lost 5 bases and J lost 5; bases outside the gene matches: 6. The germline CDR1 and CDR2 sequences are DFQATT and SNEGSKA (reference sequence). The CDR3 nucleotides are TGCAGTGCTTGGTTAGCGGGCGACAATGAGCAGTTCTTC. It yields the protein CSAWLAGDNEQFF.

This clone was seen many times. The conserved closing phenylalanine or tryptophan is absent in this CDR3, likely reflecting a read error. The DNA is omitted, as the CDR3 cannot be located on it reliably, and the CDR3 follows TCRdb's listing. The rearrangement uses TRBV2 and TRBJ2-6; the table's D call of TRBD1 was not tested on the DNA. From germline, CDR1 is SNHLY and CDR2 FYNNEI. The CDR3 numbers 9 amino acids, ends counted. CDR3 in amino acids: CASNDGDRA.

This clone was detected only a few times. The chain joins TRBV6-1 to TRBJ2-3, with 12 nucleotides matching TRBD1. The CDR3 totals 16 residues. Germline V CDR1 and CDR2: MNHNS, SASEGT. V trimming: 0 bases; J trimming: 5 bases; junction bases outside the gene matches: 3. This chain's CDR3 is CASSEAGTGGIDTQYF. CDR3 DNA: TGTGCCAGCAGTGAAGCCGGGACAGGGGGCATAGATACGCAGTATTTT.

The DNA of the CDR3 is TGTGCCAGCAGTAGGGGACAGGCGGCTAATGAAAAACTGTTTTTT. Protein product: CASSRGQAANEKLFF. The V gene is TRBV27, the J gene TRBJ1-4; 8 nucleotides line up with TRBD1. From germline, CDR1 is MNHEY and CDR2 SMNVEV (reference sequence). The junction had 5 bases not matched to a gene; V was cut back by 5 bases and J by 3 bases. This CDR3 is 15 amino acids long.